This T cell receptor beta chain derives from a study of regulatory T cells. Findings and limits, study-wide: In CD3G-deficient patients, conventional CD4+ T cells were enriched for hydrophobic CDR3 residues at positions 6 and 7. Patient repertoires had restricted TRB V-J pairs and skewed V and J usage, most in Tregs.

Primers: 52 TRBV forward and 13 TRBJ reverse. Clones were read by immunoSEQ multiplex PCR, and TCRdb kept only the in-frame ones, dropping some. The sample has about 23,000 clones, roughly 84% seen once. Details on this clone: Its antigen is undetermined.

Germline CDR1 LNHDA, CDR2 SQIVND (reference sequence). V lost 3 bases and J lost 5, with 10 bases in between. This CDR3 has 13 residues. Patients aged 2 to 39 years had fewer naive and more memory CD4+ and CD8+ T cells. Regulatory (CD25-high CD127-low) and conventional (CD25-low CD127-high) CD4+ T cells were sorted separately. The receptor comes from a child aged 10-17 years with CD3G deficiency. Sequencing used conventional CD4+ T cells sorted from blood. V usage is TRBV19 and J usage is TRBJ2-5, with a weak D call TRBD1 (6 bases). The DNA of the CDR3 is TGTGCCAGTAGTATCACAGGGTTTGAGACCCAGTACTTC. Translated, it gives CASSITGFETQYF.